This T cell receptor (beta chain) derives from a study of CD8+CD57+ T cells in acquired aplastic anemia (dated by TCRdb to 2016 to 2019). Broadly, across the study: A mean of approximately 3 ug of DNA, ranging from roughly 0.2 to 30 ug, was extracted from sorted CD4+ and CD8+ cells. CD8+CD57+ expansion was defined as frequency above the mean frequency observed in healthy subjects. Points the paper makes about the study in general: Patients and healthy controls showed no significant difference in CD8+ Simpson's diversity (P=0.060). Approximately 27 CD8+ CDR3 sequences were found in both patients and controls but appeared to be highly expressed in patients and within the immunodominant clones of the patients.

Details on this clonotype: Its antigen is still unknown. Base qualities are not recorded, but no much larger clone differs from it by a single base.

Expansion of CD8+CD57+ cells had been shown by flow cytometry in the patients chosen for sequencing. Severe acquired aplastic anemia was diagnosed in all patients according to International Study of Aplastic Anemia and Agranulocytosis and Camitta criteria. No patient had received any therapy when blood was sampled. In this study, sorted CD4+ and CD8+ T cells from the blood of healthy subjects and of severe aplastic anemia patients had their TCR repertoires deep-sequenced. Patients were enrolled in the USA under clinicaltrials.gov protocols 00001620, 01623167, 00001397, 00071045, 00081523 and 00961064. Ficoll-Paque density gradient centrifugation was used to isolate peripheral blood mononuclear cells. Before DNA extraction, CD4+ and CD8+ T cells were sorted with FACS or magnetic beads. Profiling of TCR beta VDJ combinations and CDR3 sequences used genomic DNA as the template. An Illumina HiSeq 2000 was used for TCR repertoire sequencing. The source study handled its data this way. Repertoire assessment relied on Simpson's diversity index, CDR3 size and DJ length profiles, and TRBV/TRBJ rearrangement plots. Whichever DNA sequence was most abundant in the deep sequencing data was defined as the immunodominant clone. CDR3 amino acid sequences were checked for sharing between subjects and were compared against published repertoires and the VDJdb database. TCRdb reworked the public reads: Q25 trimming with fastp, MiXCR clone assembly, productive beta chains retained. Merged by CDR3 protein, the rows form single entries marked with the most common genes and DNA. Here the V and J calls rest on TCRdb's processing, not on the authors' analysis. In all, the sample holds about 200,000 distinct CDR3 sequences, and approximately 60% of those were seen once. Jointly, the top ten make up about 60% of the sample.

The CDR3, cysteine through phenylalanine, is 17 amino acids long. Just CDR3 DNA is preserved here, 51 bases in frame from base 1. The germline V gene encodes CDR1 SGHRS and CDR2 YFSETQ. V trim: 4 bases; J trim: 0 bases; unmatched bases: 8. This TCR was recovered from a human donor with aplastic anemia. Material for sequencing was sorted CD4+, CD8+, or CD8+CD57+ T cells (not recorded which) from PBMCs. Recombination linked TRBV5-1 to TRBJ1-3; TRBD1 fits 9 bases in the junction. The CDR3 loop reads CASSAQTGGLSGNTIYF. At the DNA level, the sequence is TGCGCCAGCAGCGCTCAGACAGGGGGTCTCTCTGGAAACACCATATATTTT.